Presented here are 25 T cell receptor beta chains from one specimen sequenced in a study of cytomegalovirus exposure and HLA in healthy donors. Vbeta (60) and Jbeta (13) primers were used in the PCR. Clones were read by immunoSEQ multiplex PCR, and TCRdb kept only the in-frame ones, dropping some. The table has 200,000 or so clones, roughly 80% seen once. Sequenced: PBMCs. The receptors stem from a boy aged 10-17 years in good health and CMV-seronegative.

The chain is built from TRBV4-1 and TRBJ2-7; 13 bases fit TRBD2. The CDR3 length is 16 residues. The ends lost 3 bases at V and 2 bases at J; junction bases unmatched: 4. Germline V lookup: CDR1 MGHRA, CDR2 YSYEKL. The CDR3 sequence: CASSQGGLAGPYEQYF. The CDR3 DNA sequence: TGCGCCAGCAGCCAGGGGGGACTAGCGGGACCCTACGAGCAGTACTTC.

V usage is TRBV9 and J usage is TRBJ2-1; TRBD2 is a possible D gene (5 bases). The V gene's germline CDR1 is SGDLS and CDR2 YYNGEE. V gave up 3 bases and J gave up 0 bases, with 16 bases separating them. CDR3 length: 17 residues. CDR3 sequence reads: CASSAGTAAGSYNEQFF. CDR3 nucleotide sequence: TGTGCCAGCAGCGCTGGTACGGCGGCGGGCTCCTACAATGAGCAGTTCTTC.

The CDR3 is CATRRRTNTEAFF. In DNA, the CDR3 is TGTGCCACCCGAAGGAGGACGAACACTGAAGCTTTCTTT. V gene TRBV6-5 combines with J gene TRBJ1-1; D remains ambiguous. Per germline, CDR1 MNHEY and CDR2 SVGAGI. V dropped 10 bases and J dropped 1 base, with 13 bases sitting between them. This CDR3 region has 13 residues.

The chain couples TRBV5-1 to TRBJ2-7; 9 bases are a match to TRBD2. V shed 1 base and J 5 bases; nucleotides not matched to a gene: 13. The germline V gene has CDR1 SGHRS and CDR2 YFSETQ. The CDR3 spans 17 residues. The CDR3 region is CASSLLAGVPYADEQYF. The DNA for the CDR3 is TGCGCCAGCAGCTTGTTAGCGGGGGTCCCTTACGCCGACGAGCAGTACTTC.

The rearrangement links TRBV10-3 to TRBJ2-1; unclear D gene. The germline gives CDR1 ENHRY, CDR2 SYGVKD. This CDR3 spans 12 amino acids. Trimming cost V 4 bases and J 10 bases, with 11 bases left between them. For the CDR3, the DNA is TGTGCCATCAGTGGGTCCCGCGAGGAGCAGTTCTTC. Protein: CAISGSREEQFF.

This chain uses TRBV29-1 with TRBJ2-2; D gene unclear. The germline gives CDR1 SQVTM, CDR2 ANQGSEA. CDR3 size: 12 residues. V lost 7 bases, J lost 3 bases, and 9 bases lay in between. Written as DNA, the CDR3 is TGCAGCGCACTTCCGGACACCGGGGAGCTGTTTTTT. It translates to CSALPDTGELFF.

The rearrangement links TRBV7-3 to TRBJ2-1; D gene ambiguous. Looked up from germline, CDR1 is SGHTA and CDR2 is FQGTGA. The CDR3 loop spans 13 amino acids. V gave up 6 bases and J gave up 6 bases, with 12 bases separating them. CDR3: CASSLTPSNEQFF. CDR3 nucleotide sequence: TGTGCCAGCAGTTTGACACCCAGCAATGAGCAGTTCTTC.

The chain links TRBV9 to TRBJ1-1; no firm D call. Per the germline V gene, CDR1 is SGDLS and CDR2 is YYNGEE. V gave up 4 bases and J gave up 0 bases, with 13 bases separating them. The CDR3 contains 15 residues. The CDR3, as DNA: TGTGCCAGCAGCCCCGGGAGCCACCTGAACACTGAAGCTTTCTTT. It is translated as CASSPGSHLNTEAFF.

This clone was counted between two and nine times. DNA of the CDR3: TGTGCCAGCTCACCAATTCCGGGTACGGACACTGAAGCTTTCTTT. Translation gives CASSPIPGTDTEAFF. The rearrangement joins TRBV18 to TRBJ1-1, with unresolved D. Trimming removed 2 bases at V and 3 bases at J, with 13 bases between. Germline V gives CDR1 KGHSH, CDR2 LQKENI. The CDR3 covers 15 residues. The entire variable domain, with the rest obtained from reference TRBV18 and TRBJ1-1, is as follows: NAGVMQNPRHLVRRRGQEARLRCSPMKGHSHVYWYRQLPEEGLKFMVYLQKENIIDESGMPKERFSAEFPKEGPSILRIQQVVRGDSAAYFCASSPIPGTDTEAFFGQGTRLTVV.

This clone was seen more than once but under ten times. The chain uses TRBV2 and TRBJ1-5; D unresolved. The CDR3 spans 14 residues. V was trimmed by 3 bases and J by 0 bases, leaving 6 bases between them. Germline V lookup: CDR1 SNHLY, CDR2 FYNNEI. The CDR3 protein is CASSDRFSNQPQHF. In DNA, the CDR3 is TGTGCCAGCAGTGACAGATTTAGCAATCAGCCCCAGCATTTT.

The chain combines TRBV30 with TRBJ1-1, with 7 bases that match TRBD1. The CDR3 is 12 residues long. In germline, CDR1 is GTSNPN, CDR2 SVGIG (reference sequence). V shed 5 bases and J 4 bases; nucleotides not matched to a gene: 4. The CDR3 sequence: CAWEQGTTEAFF. Here the CDR3 DNA reads TGTGCCTGGGAACAGGGGACCACTGAAGCTTTCTTT.

This clone showed up just a few times. This chain uses TRBV11-2 with TRBJ1-4; tentatively, D is TRBD1 (6 bases). Between the trimmed V and J ends, which lost 2 bases and 5 bases, there was a span of 6 bases. CDR1 is SGHAT, CDR2 FQNNGV, per germline. The CDR3 is made up of 13 amino acids. The chain's CDR3 is CASSLRGNEKLFF. The DNA for the CDR3 is TGTGCCAGCAGCTTAAGGGGGAATGAAAAACTGTTTTTT.

This clone came up once. V gene TRBV6-5 combines with J gene TRBJ2-7, with a possible D match to TRBD1 (5 bases). The V gene lost 6 bases and the J gene lost 1 base, with 16 bases spanning the gap. Per the germline V gene, CDR1 is MNHEY and CDR2 is SVGAGI. CDR3 length: 15 amino acids. The CDR3 region has the DNA TGTGCCAGCAGGCTCCGTGGACACGGGTCCTACGAGCAGTACTTC. Protein sequence: CASRLRGHGSYEQYF.

The chain uses TRBV6-5 and TRBJ1-1, with 7 bases matching TRBD1. The germline V gene has CDR1 MNHEY and CDR2 SVGAGI. This CDR3 comprises 14 residues. J gave up 3 bases and V 2 bases, and 3 bases lay outside the gene matches. This CDR3 reads CASSYRQGHTEAFF. The CDR3 bases are TGTGCCAGCAGTTACCGACAGGGACACACTGAAGCTTTCTTT.

The chain recombines TRBV7-3 with TRBJ2-7; possible D gene TRBD1, 5 bases. The germline V gene has CDR1 SGHTA and CDR2 FQGTGA. With 5 bases removed from V and 0 bases from J, the gap between germline ends came to 14 bases. The CDR3 covers 15 residues. CDR3 sequence: CASSQGAVSSYEQYF. The CDR3 DNA is TGTGCCAGCAGCCAAGGGGCGGTGAGCTCCTACGAGCAGTACTTC.

The chain uses TRBV5-6 and TRBJ1-1; no clear D gene. V lost 4 bases and J lost 1, with 5 bases in between. CDR3 length equals 12 residues. Germline values: CDR1 SGHDT, CDR2 YYEEEE. In nucleotides, the CDR3 is TGTGCCAGCAGCCTTCGGAACACTGAAGCTTTCTTT. Residues: CASSLRNTEAFF.

This clone was observed a few times. The gene calls are TRBV13 and TRBJ2-5; 7 nucleotides match TRBD2. The tail of the sequence fits TRBJ2-7 better, so the J call may be wrong. Germline CDR1 reads PRHDT; CDR2 reads FYEKMQ (reference sequence). There are 15 residues in the CDR3. The CDR3, as DNA: TGTGCCAGCAGCTTAGGAGGGAGGGGTCTTTACGAGCAGTACTTC. This encodes CASSLGGRGLYEQYF.

This clone showed up just once. The genes are TRBV6-1 and TRBJ2-3; 11 bases map to TRBD2. Germline V gives CDR1 MNHNS, CDR2 SASEGT. V was clipped by 7 bases and J by 8 bases; unmatched bases: 11. This CDR3 comprises 15 residues. CDR3 loop: CASTGNRLAGGTQYF. The CDR3 DNA follows: TGTGCCAGCACGGGCAATCGGCTAGCGGGAGGTACGCAGTATTTT.

The chain is built from TRBV2 and TRBJ2-5; D not resolved. Per the germline V gene, CDR1 is SNHLY and CDR2 is FYNNEI. Trimming cost V 4 bases and J 5 bases, with 8 bases left between them. The CDR3 is made up of 12 amino acids. CDR3: CASSARVETQYF. The CDR3 nucleotides are TGTGCCAGCAGTGCCCGGGTCGAGACCCAGTACTTC.

J is TRBJ1-4 and V is TRBV2; D unresolved. Germline-derived CDR1 and CDR2 are SNHLY and FYNNEI. The length of the CDR3 is 13 residues. V dropped 1 base and J dropped 7 bases, with 7 bases sitting between them. CDR3 in DNA: TGTGCCAGCAGTGAAGACCGGAGTGAAAAACTGTTTTTT. It yields the protein CASSEDRSEKLFF.

This clone was picked up one time. The V call is TRBV7-3, the J call TRBJ1-3; D may be TRBD1 (6 bases). The CDR3 is 15 residues long. In germline, CDR1 is SGHTA, CDR2 FQGTGA. Trimming left V 3 bases short and J 0 bases short, with 9 bases between. In nucleotides, the CDR3 is TGTGCCAGCAGCTTGACAGGTGCCTCTGGAAACACCATATATTTT. This gives the protein CASSLTGASGNTIYF.

The chain couples TRBV7-8 to TRBJ2-7; D is possibly TRBD1 (5 bases). From germline, CDR1 is SGHVS and CDR2 FQNEAQ. CDR3 length: 13 amino acids. With 3 bases removed from V and 3 bases from J, the gap between germline ends came to 9 bases. CDR3 sequence reads: CASSFGQGYEQYF. The CDR3 DNA sequence: TGTGCCAGCAGCTTCGGCCAGGGCTACGAGCAGTACTTC.

The chain carries TRBV2 and TRBJ2-5, with 10 bases matching TRBD1. This CDR3 is 16 amino acids long. V lost 6 bases to trimming and J lost 1 base; unmatched junction nucleotides: 8. The V gene's germline CDR1 is SNHLY and CDR2 FYNNEI. The CDR3: CASRLRQGAVQETQYF. CDR3 nucleotide sequence: TGTGCCAGCAGATTGAGACAGGGGGCCGTCCAAGAGACCCAGTACTTC.

The V call is TRBV15, the J call TRBJ1-5; TRBD1 might be the D (6 bases). Trimming removed 3 bases at V and 3 bases at J, with 9 bases between. Per the germline V gene, CDR1 is LNHNV and CDR2 is YYDKDF (reference sequence). The CDR3 has 14 amino acids. As DNA, the CDR3 is TGTGCCACCAGCAGGGCAGGGGCCAATCAGCCCCAGCATTTT. It specifies CATSRAGANQPQHF.

This chain links TRBV6-5 with TRBJ1-1, with 8 bases that match TRBD1. Germline lookup yields CDR1 MNHEY and CDR2 SVGAGI. The ends lost 2 bases at V and 8 bases at J; junction bases unmatched: 7. The CDR3 runs 14 residues. The CDR3 bases are TGTGCCAGCAGTTACCAAATCGACAGGGGCGAAGCTTTCTTT. Amino acid sequence: CASSYQIDRGEAFF.